This passage covers 29 T cell receptor beta chains from one sample sequenced in a study of lymphopenia after photon versus proton radiotherapy. Profiling relied on immunoSEQ multiplex PCR, and the TCRdb table lists in-frame clones only, not all of them. Of some 70,000 clones in the sample, 87% were seen once. Sequenced material: peripheral blood, taken from a patient treated with proton-based radiotherapy. The receptor set was obtained from an older man with esophageal cancer.

The genes are TRBV29-1 and TRBJ2-3, with 9 bases aligning to TRBD2. The CDR3 has 15 amino acids. Germline values: CDR1 SQVTM, CDR2 ANQGSEA. J was trimmed by 4 bases and V by 1 base; bases with no gene match: 6. The CDR3 spells CSVEGAGGPSDTQYF. The CDR3 DNA reads as TGCAGCGTTGAAGGGGCGGGAGGGCCATCAGATACGCAGTATTTT.

J is TRBJ1-2 and V is TRBV30, with 7 bases lining up with TRBD1. Germline loops: CDR1 GTSNPN, CDR2 SVGIG (reference sequence). This CDR3 region has 15 residues. V was pared by 2 bases and J by 6 bases, with 12 bases of the junction left unmatched. The CDR3 protein is CAWSIQRQGLDGYTF. DNA of the CDR3: TGTGCCTGGAGTATTCAAAGACAGGGCTTGGATGGCTACACCTTC.

This rearrangement joins TRBV5-1 to TRBJ2-1; D is perhaps TRBD2 (5 bases). The germline V and J ends were trimmed by 3 bases and 9 bases, with 19 bases remaining between them. The length of the CDR3 is 15 residues. CDR1 is SGHRS and CDR2 is YFSETQ in the germline V gene. CDR3 amino acids: CASSSILRGGTEQFF. CDR3 sequence (DNA): TGCGCCAGCAGCTCGATACTCAGAGGAGGCACTGAGCAGTTCTTC.

This clone has just one count. The chain links TRBV7-2 to TRBJ1-5; the D gene is possibly TRBD1 (6 bases). The CDR3 covers 14 residues. Trimming removed 5 bases from V and 5 bases from J, with 13 bases in between. Germline assignment: CDR1 SGHTA and CDR2 FQGNSA. CDR3 protein: CASSLTPGDQPQHF. CDR3 in DNA: TGTGCCAGCAGCCTCACCCCAGGGGATCAGCCCCAGCATTTT. Full variable domain (remainder filled in from reference TRBV7-2 and TRBJ1-5): GAGVSQSPSNKVTEKGKDVELRCDPISGHTALYWYRQSLGQGLEFLIYFQGNSAPDKSGLPSDRFSAERTGGSVSTLTIQRTQQEDSAVYLCASSLTPGDQPQHFGDGTRLSIL.

The chain combines TRBV19 with TRBJ1-4, with 7 bases matching TRBD1. Germline-derived CDR1 and CDR2 are LNHDA and SQIVND (reference sequence). This CDR3 is 13 amino acids long. V gave up 7 bases and J gave up 7 bases; unmatched junction bases: 6. The CDR3 spells CASTGAGGEKLFF. In DNA, the CDR3 is TGTGCCAGTACCGGGGCAGGGGGTGAAAAACTGTTTTTT.

This clone occurred once. This rearrangement joins TRBV7-9 to TRBJ2-1, with D perhaps TRBD2 (7 bases). V was cut by 4 bases and J by 3 bases, with 19 bases left in between. This CDR3 has 17 residues. CDR1 SEHNR and CDR2 FQNEAQ come from the germline V gene (reference sequence). The CDR3 region has the DNA TGTGCCAGCAGCTCCATGGGGGCGGGGGCGGACTACAATGAGCAGTTCTTC. This encodes CASSSMGAGADYNEQFF. Drawing the rest from reference TRBV7-9 and TRBJ2-1, the complete variable domain is DTGVSQNPRHKITKRGQNVTFRCDPISEHNRLYWYRQTLGQGPEFLTYFQNEAQLEKSRLLSDRFSAERPKGSFSTLEIQRTEQGDSAMYLCASSSMGAGADYNEQFFGPGTRLTVL.

The CDR3 is CASTPNWGSGNTIYF. CDR3 nucleotides: TGTGCCAGCACCCCAAACTGGGGTTCTGGAAACACCATATATTTT. The V gene is TRBV4-2, the J gene TRBJ1-3; no clear D gene. The CDR3 runs 15 residues. The germline CDR1 and CDR2 sequences are LGHNA and YNFKEQ. Trimming left V 7 bases short and J 1 base short, with 14 bases between.

The CDR3 sequence is CASSFGLAGPRFNNEQFF. DNA of the CDR3: TGTGCCAGCAGCTTTGGACTAGCGGGGCCCCGCTTTAACAATGAGCAGTTCTTC. The chain recombines TRBV11-2 with TRBJ2-1; 12 bases fit TRBD2. Germline CDR1 is SGHAT and CDR2 is FQNNGV. The length of the CDR3 is 18 residues. The junction had 11 bases not matched to a gene; V was cut back by 3 bases and J by 5 bases.

The sample holds one count of this clone. The CDR3 DNA reads TGTGCCAGCAGCCCCCCCCAATACTCCCAGCATTTT. Translated, it gives CASSPPQYSQHF. The chain uses TRBV16 and TRBJ1-5; D gene unclear. The CDR3 is 12 residues long. V was clipped by 4 bases and J by 11 bases, with 12 bases between them. Germline CDR1 reads KGHSY; CDR2 reads FQNENV.

The rearrangement joins TRBV7-3 to TRBJ2-3; no clear D. The CDR3 is 14 amino acids. The germline V gene encodes CDR1 SGHTA and CDR2 FQGTGA. Trimming removed 5 bases from V and 6 bases from J, with 15 bases in between. CDR3 protein: CASSPSHSSDTQYF. The CDR3 DNA is TGTGCCAGCAGCCCTTCCCACTCATCGGATACGCAGTATTTT.

This chain links TRBV7-9 with TRBJ2-3; perhaps TRBD2 as D (5 bases). V shed 1 base and J shed 2 bases, with 7 bases lying between them. CDR1 and CDR2 (germline): SEHNR, FQNEAQ (reference sequence). The CDR3 has 14 amino acids. Here the CDR3 reads CASSLVDYTDTQYF. In DNA form, the CDR3 reads TGTGCCAGCAGCTTAGTTGACTACACAGATACGCAGTATTTT.

V is TRBV10-1 and J is TRBJ1-4; maybe TRBD1 (6 bases). From germline, CDR1 is WNHNN and CDR2 SYGVQD (reference sequence). Trimming removed 2 bases from V and 7 bases from J, with 11 bases in between. This CDR3 is 14 amino acids long. DNA of the CDR3: TGCGCCAGCAGTGAGGAGACAGGCGGTGAAAAACTGTTTTTT. Its protein product is CASSEETGGEKLFF.

The chain carries TRBV11-2 and TRBJ1-1; 8 nucleotides line up with TRBD1. CDR1 and CDR2 from the germline V gene are SGHAT and FQNNGV. CDR3 length equals 16 residues. The ends lost 1 base at V and 0 bases at J; junction bases unmatched: 4. The chain's CDR3 is CASSLVMGQVNTEAFF. DNA for the CDR3: TGTGCCAGCAGCTTAGTTATGGGACAGGTGAACACTGAAGCTTTCTTT.

This rearrangement joins TRBV5-5 to TRBJ2-2; no firm D call. The CDR3 sequence is 17 residues long. V gave up 7 bases and J gave up 5 bases, with 24 bases separating them. In germline, CDR1 is SGHKS, CDR2 YYEKEE (reference sequence). Written as DNA, the CDR3 is TGTGCCAGCGCCAGCATCTACGCACAGCGCAGGACCGGGGAGCTGTTTTTT. It is translated as CASASIYAQRRTGELFF.

J is TRBJ1-5 and V is TRBV7-6; D is possibly TRBD1 (6 bases). Trimming shortened V by 5 bases and J by 1 base, and 15 bases separated the two germline ends. This CDR3 has 16 residues. The germline V gene encodes CDR1 SGHVS and CDR2 FNYEAQ. The CDR3 coding sequence is TGTGCCAGCAGCCCCTTCGGGGGCGGGAGCAATCAGCCCCAGCATTTT. The encoded protein is CASSPFGGGSNQPQHF.

The V gene is TRBV4-1, the J gene TRBJ2-7; tentative D call: TRBD1 (6 bases). Trimming stripped 4 bases from V and 3 bases from J, with 16 bases between. The CDR3 is made up of 15 amino acids. CDR1 and CDR2 from the germline V gene are MGHRA and YSYEKL. The CDR3 sequence: CASSPDVGQNYEQYF. In nucleotides, the CDR3 is TGCGCCAGCAGCCCAGATGTTGGACAGAACTACGAGCAGTACTTC.

The J gene is TRBJ1-1, the V gene TRBV5-1, with D possibly being TRBD1 (6 bases). The CDR3 loop spans 16 amino acids. With 4 bases removed from V and 0 bases from J, the gap between germline ends came to 16 bases. CDR1 is SGHRS, CDR2 YFSETQ, per germline. The CDR3 sequence: CASSPRDISMNTEAFF. The CDR3 DNA sequence: TGCGCCAGCAGCCCCCGGGACATTTCCATGAACACTGAAGCTTTCTTT. The complete variable domain, with remaining parts taken from reference TRBV5-1 and TRBJ1-1, reads KAGVTQTPRYLIKTRGQQVTLSCSPISGHRSVSWYQQTPGQGLQFLFEYFSETQRNKGNFPGRFSGRQFSNSRSEMNVSTLELGDSALYLCASSPRDISMNTEAFFGQGTRLTVV.

This sequence joins TRBV10-3 and TRBJ1-1, with D uncertain. V lost 6 bases and J lost 1, with 12 bases in between. The CDR3 length is 14 residues. CDR1 and CDR2 (germline): ENHRY, SYGVKD. The CDR3 DNA follows: TGTGCCATCAGCTTTACCGAGAGGAACACTGAAGCTTTCTTT. Its translation: CAISFTERNTEAFF.

In its sample, this clone was seen once. The rearrangement uses TRBV11-2 and TRBJ2-7, with D perhaps matching TRBD1 (5 bases). Deletions cut 5 bases from V and 2 bases from J, with 13 bases between. The germline gives CDR1 SGHAT, CDR2 FQNNGV. The CDR3 is 14 amino acids. CDR3 DNA sequence: TGTGCCAGCAGCCAGACAGAGACTCCCTACGAGCAGTACTTC. Protein: CASSQTETPYEQYF.

The rearrangement joins TRBV28 to TRBJ2-1, with TRBD2 as a possible D gene (7 bases). V was shortened by 1 base and J by 5 bases, with 15 bases between the two germline ends. The CDR3 is 16 amino acids. CDR1 MDHEN and CDR2 SYDVKM come from the germline V gene. This chain's CDR3 is CASSLSGGPFDNEQFF. CDR3 DNA: TGTGCCAGCAGTTTATCCGGGGGGCCCTTCGACAATGAGCAGTTCTTC.

Regarding this clone: Compared with germline, one end of the junction differs, possibly owing to a read error. The rearrangement joins TRBV5-6 to TRBJ2-1; D is perhaps TRBD1 (5 bases). The germline V gene has CDR1 SGHDT and CDR2 YYEEEE. This CDR3 is built from 13 residues. The CDR3 loop reads CASSLWSDTVPFF. Written as DNA, the CDR3 is TGTGCCAGTAGCTTGTGGTCGGACACCGTCCCGTTCTTC.

The chain carries TRBV27 and TRBJ1-6; D call uncertain. The V gene's germline CDR1 is MNHEY and CDR2 SMNVEV (reference sequence). V lost 4 bases and J 3 bases, leaving 1 base between the germline ends. The CDR3 covers 12 residues. The CDR3 DNA reads as TGTGCCAGCAGTTACTATAATTCACCCCTCCACTTT. Translating gives CASSYYNSPLHF.

The rearrangement links TRBV11-2 to TRBJ1-3, with D maybe TRBD1 (6 bases). Trimming removed 7 bases at V and 0 bases at J, with 7 bases between. The CDR3 totals 13 residues. CDR1 and CDR2 from the germline V gene are SGHAT and FQNNGV. The CDR3: CASKDSSGNTIYF. CDR3 bases: TGTGCCAGCAAGGACAGCTCTGGAAACACCATATATTTT.

The chain uses TRBV10-3 and TRBJ2-7; D is ambiguous. V gave up 0 bases and J gave up 1 base, with 10 bases separating them. Germline V gives CDR1 ENHRY, CDR2 SYGVKD. The CDR3 covers 15 residues. CDR3 nucleotides: TGTGCCATCAGTGAGTCGGCAGGTATATCCTACGAGCAGTACTTC. It specifies CAISESAGISYEQYF.

The chain joins TRBV30 to TRBJ2-1; D call uncertain. The CDR3 is 12 amino acids. V was pared by 2 bases and J by 7 bases, with 9 bases between. The germline V gene encodes CDR1 GTSNPN and CDR2 SVGIG (reference sequence). For the CDR3, the DNA is TGTGCCTGGAGTAATCTGGGGAATGAGCAGTTCTTC. It is translated as CAWSNLGNEQFF.

The V and J genes are TRBV11-2 and TRBJ2-5; 13 nucleotides align to TRBD2. The tail of the sequence fits TRBJ2-7 better, so the J call may be wrong. CDR1 is SGHAT, CDR2 FQNNGV, per germline. This CDR3 is 15 amino acids long. CDR3 DNA: TGTGCCAGCAGCCAACTAGCGGGAGGGCCCTACGAGCAGTACTTC. Protein: CASSQLAGGPYEQYF.

This sequence joins TRBV11-2 and TRBJ1-3; 8 bases line up with TRBD1. The CDR3 has 14 residues. After removal of 5 bases from V and 4 bases from J, the junction contained 4 bases not matched to a gene. Germline V gene sequence: CDR1 SGHAT, CDR2 FQNNGV. CDR3 residues: CASSARQGGNTIYF. CDR3 nucleotide sequence: TGTGCCAGCAGCGCTCGACAGGGGGGAAACACCATATATTTT.

For this clone: The CDR3 ends on some other residue instead of the conserved phenylalanine or tryptophan, so this is likely a read error. This chain connects TRBV5-1 to TRBJ1-1; the match to TRBD1 covers 7 bases. This CDR3 comprises 14 residues. CDR1 and CDR2 (germline): SGHRS, YFSETQ. V shed 4 bases, J shed 1 base, and the junction held 4 bases outside the gene matches. Here the CDR3 DNA reads TGCGCCAGCAGCCGGGGACAGTCGAACACTGAAGCTTTCCTT. This encodes CASSRGQSNTEAFL.

This chain connects TRBV7-2 to TRBJ2-5; D remains unclear. Germline lookup yields CDR1 SGHTA and CDR2 FQGNSA. V shed 1 base and J shed 5 bases, with 2 bases lying between them. The CDR3 length is 11 residues. In DNA, the CDR3 is TGTGCCAGCAGCTTAGTCGAGACCCAGTACTTC. Its protein is CASSLVETQYF.